These 16 T cell receptor beta chains came from one sample sequenced in a study of blood T cell repertoires in COVID-19. Repertoires were generated with immunoSEQ multiplex PCR, while TCRdb's copy carries only in-frame clones and drops some. The data contain around 370,000 clones, 85% to 90% of them singletons. The sequencing sample was made of peripheral blood. These receptors all come from a man between 18 and 29 years old with active or convalescent COVID-19.

The gene calls are TRBV9 and TRBJ2-5; TRBD2 matches at 13 bases. This CDR3 has 17 residues. Losses at the gene ends were 0 bases for V and 6 bases for J; bases not matched to a gene: 8. Germline V gives CDR1 SGDLS, CDR2 YYNGEE. CDR3 in DNA: TGTGCCAGCAGCGTAGCCGGGACTAGCGGGGAGGTAAAGACCCAGTACTTC. This translates into CASSVAGTSGEVKTQYF.

V is TRBV30 and J is TRBJ1-5; perhaps TRBD1 as D (6 bases). This CDR3 is built from 15 residues. The germline V gene encodes CDR1 GTSNPN and CDR2 SVGIG (reference sequence). V was cut by 2 bases and J by 3 bases, with 14 bases left in between. As DNA, the CDR3 is TGTGCCTGGAGTCTGACAGGAGACCCCAATCAGCCCCAGCATTTT. Its protein is CAWSLTGDPNQPQHF.

This sequence joins TRBV28 and TRBJ1-5; a possible D gene is TRBD1 (5 bases). Per germline, CDR1 MDHEN and CDR2 SYDVKM. Trimming removed 3 bases at V and 9 bases at J, with 18 bases between. The CDR3 is made up of 15 amino acids. CDR3 region: CASSFNLPGLRPQHF. The CDR3 DNA sequence: TGTGCCAGCAGTTTTAATCTCCCAGGGCTTCGGCCCCAGCATTTT.

In its sample, this clone was seen once. CDR3 coding DNA: TGTGCCAGCCGGGAGAGTAATTCACCCCTCCACTTT. Its translation: CASRESNSPLHF. The V and J genes are TRBV28 and TRBJ1-6; D gene unclear. The germline V gene has CDR1 MDHEN and CDR2 SYDVKM. The V and J ends lost 8 bases and 6 bases respectively, with 8 bases between them. This CDR3 is 12 amino acids long. Variable domain in full (rest from reference TRBV28 and TRBJ1-6): DVKVTQSSRYLVKRTGEKVFLECVQDMDHENMFWYRQDPGLGLRLIYFSYDVKMKEKGDIPEGYSVSREKKERFSLILESASTNQTSMYLCASRESNSPLHFGNGTRLTVT.

The chain uses TRBV5-6 and TRBJ1-3, with TRBD1 identical over 9 bases. CDR1 and CDR2 from the germline V gene are SGHDT and YYEEEE. The length of the CDR3 is 16 residues. Unmatched junction bases numbered 8, after V lost 3 bases and J lost 4 bases. CDR3 DNA sequence: TGTGCCAGCAGCTACGTACAGGGGGCTTACGGAAACACCATATATTTT. As protein: CASSYVQGAYGNTIYF.

The chain couples TRBV19 to TRBJ2-7; D is undetermined. The CDR3 has 13 residues. The V end was cut by 7 bases, the J end by 2 bases, with 12 bases between. Germline CDR1 and CDR2: LNHDA and SQIVND (reference sequence). The CDR3 region has the DNA TGTGCCAGTACCCCCGGCGCGGCCTACGAGCAGTACTTC. This sequence encodes CASTPGAAYEQYF. The variable domain in full, completed from reference TRBV19 and TRBJ2-7, reads DGGITQSPKYLFRKEGQNVTLSCEQNLNHDAMYWYRQDPGQGLRLIYYSQIVNDFQKGDIAEGYSVSREKKESFPLTVTSAQKNPTAFYLCASTPGAAYEQYFGPGTRLTVT.

The J gene is TRBJ2-1, the V gene TRBV29-1; a possible D gene is TRBD2 (6 bases). CDR1 is SQVTM and CDR2 is ANQGSEA in the germline V gene. This CDR3 spans 11 amino acids. With 4 bases removed from V and 5 bases from J, the gap between germline ends came to 6 bases. In DNA, the CDR3 is TGCAGCGTTGGACTAGACAATGAGCAGTTCTTC. Amino acid sequence: CSVGLDNEQFF.

V gene TRBV27 combines with J gene TRBJ2-1; 9 positions match TRBD2. This CDR3 region has 16 residues. From germline, CDR1 is MNHEY and CDR2 SMNVEV (reference sequence). Trimming took 4 bases from V and 8 from J; bases not matched to a gene: 12. The CDR3 DNA sequence: TGTGCCAGCAGTTATAGCGGGAGTAATTACGGAGATGAGCAGTTCTTC. Its translation: CASSYSGSNYGDEQFF.

The chain employs TRBV4-1 and TRBJ2-3; a possible D gene is TRBD2 (6 bases). From germline, CDR1 is MGHRA and CDR2 YSYEKL. The CDR3 has 12 amino acids. The V gene lost 3 bases and the J gene lost 12 bases, with 13 bases spanning the gap. The CDR3, as DNA: TGCGCCAGCAGCCAGGAGGGACGCACACAGTATTTT. Residues: CASSQEGRTQYF.

The rearrangement joins TRBV4-1 to TRBJ1-1; possible D gene TRBD1, 5 bases. This CDR3 region has 15 residues. Germline V gives CDR1 MGHRA, CDR2 YSYEKL. Between the trimmed V and J ends, which lost 5 bases and 4 bases, there was a span of 17 bases. The DNA of the CDR3 is TGCGCCAGCAGCTATAGTAGGGGCGCCGGCACTGAAGCTTTCTTT. Residues: CASSYSRGAGTEAFF.

The chain links TRBV7-6 to TRBJ1-6, with 8 bases lining up with TRBD1. The CDR3 length is 15 residues. Germline CDR1 and CDR2: SGHVS and FNYEAQ. Unmatched junction bases numbered 4, after V lost 1 base and J lost 8 bases. The CDR3 loop is CASSLETGDYSPLHF. DNA of the CDR3: TGTGCCAGCAGCTTAGAGACAGGGGACTATTCACCCCTCCACTTT.

This clone was detected only a few times. This chain connects TRBV24-1 to TRBJ1-6, with D perhaps TRBD1 (5 bases). The CDR3 runs to 11 residues. CDR1 is KGHDR and CDR2 is SFDVKD in the germline V gene. DNA for the CDR3: TGTGTCTGGGGCGACCGGTCACCCCTCCACTTT. This encodes CVWGDRSPLHF.

This clone was seen a handful of times. The chain links TRBV7-3 to TRBJ2-1, with a tentative D call TRBD2 (6 bases). The germline gives CDR1 SGHTA, CDR2 FQGTGA. V was trimmed by 2 bases and J by 9 bases, leaving 11 bases between them. This CDR3 has 13 residues. The CDR3 loop reads CASSLRRETEQFF. In nucleotides, the CDR3 is TGTGCCAGCAGCTTACGACGGGAGACTGAGCAGTTCTTC.

This clone was picked up one time. The junction shows a germline mismatch at one end, possibly a read error. The chain joins TRBV6-1 to TRBJ1-3, with 9 bases aligning to TRBD1. The CDR3 consists of 13 residues. Germline loops: CDR1 MNHNS, CDR2 SASEGT. This CDR3 is CASNEQGADTIYF. In nucleotides, the CDR3 is TGTGCCAGCAATGAACAGGGGGCCGACACCATATATTTT.

The chain carries TRBV18 and TRBJ1-3; TRBD1 agrees at 11 bases. CDR3 length equals 21 residues. The germline gives CDR1 KGHSH, CDR2 LQKENI. V was clipped by 2 bases and J by 0 bases; unmatched bases: 15. The CDR3 sequence is CASSPARLDGGTGGSGNTIYF. Written as DNA, the CDR3 is TGTGCCAGCTCACCAGCGAGACTAGACGGCGGGACAGGGGGCTCTGGAAACACCATATATTTT.

The J gene is TRBJ1-4, the V gene TRBV5-5; TRBD1 agrees at 11 bases. Per the germline V gene, CDR1 is SGHKS and CDR2 is YYEKEE (reference sequence). The CDR3 has 16 residues. The J segment lost 7 bases and the V segment lost 4 bases, leaving 9 bases of the junction unmatched. In nucleotides, the CDR3 is TGTGCCAGCAGCGCATTTCAAGGGACAGGGGGTGAAAAACTGTTTTTT. This encodes CASSAFQGTGGEKLFF.